This entry concerns a single T cell receptor beta chain. CDR1 SGDLS and CDR2 YYNGEE come from the germline V gene. The CDR3 runs to 14 residues. Trimming pared 5 bases from V and 2 bases from J, leaving 11 bases between. This entry comes from a study of OX40 agonist ivuxolimab in advanced cancers. The timepoints at which blood was sampled were baseline, cycle 4 day 1, and cycle 7 day 1. Clones were sequenced by immunoSEQ multiplex PCR, and TCRdb holds only the in-frame ones, with some missing. The sample holds tens of thousands of clones; roughly 90% are singletons and the top ten take about 0.25%. The receptor was derived from an adult with an advanced solid tumor such as melanoma, head and neck, liver or kidney cancer. The gene calls are TRBV9 and TRBJ2-1, with D tentatively TRBD2 (5 bases). Sequencing used CD4+ or CD8+ T cells sorted from blood, obtained in a trial of the OX40 agonist ivuxolimab. CDR3 nucleotide sequence: TGTGCCAGCAGAGACACCGGGACCTACAATGAGCAGTTCTTC. Translated: CASRDTGTYNEQFF.